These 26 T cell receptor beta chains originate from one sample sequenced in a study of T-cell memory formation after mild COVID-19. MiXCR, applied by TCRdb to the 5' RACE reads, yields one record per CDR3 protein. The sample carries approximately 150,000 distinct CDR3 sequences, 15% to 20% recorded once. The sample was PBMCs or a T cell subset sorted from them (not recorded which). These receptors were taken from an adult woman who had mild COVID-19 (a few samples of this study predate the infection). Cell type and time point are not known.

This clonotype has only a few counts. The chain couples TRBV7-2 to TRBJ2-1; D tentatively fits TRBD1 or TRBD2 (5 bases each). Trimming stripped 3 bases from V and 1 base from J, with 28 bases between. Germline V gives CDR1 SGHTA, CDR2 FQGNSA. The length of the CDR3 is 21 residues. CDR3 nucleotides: TGTGCCAGCAGCTTTCCCCTGGGGGTGGTAAAGGTTGGGCGGTCCTACAATGAGCAGTTCTTC. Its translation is CASSFPLGVVKVGRSYNEQFF. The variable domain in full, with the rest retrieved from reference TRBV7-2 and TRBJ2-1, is GAGVSQSPSNKVTEKGKDVELRCDPISGHTALYWYRQSLGQGLEFLIYFQGNSAPDKSGLPSDRFSAERTGGSVSTLTIQRTQQEDSAVYLCASSFPLGVVKVGRSYNEQFFGPGTRLTVL.

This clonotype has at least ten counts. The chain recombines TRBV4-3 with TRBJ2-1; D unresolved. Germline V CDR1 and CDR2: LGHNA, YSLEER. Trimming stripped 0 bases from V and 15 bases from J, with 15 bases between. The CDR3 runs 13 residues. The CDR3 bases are TGCGCCAGCAGCCAAGAATTTGGGCTTCGGCCGTTCTTC. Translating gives CASSQEFGLRPFF.

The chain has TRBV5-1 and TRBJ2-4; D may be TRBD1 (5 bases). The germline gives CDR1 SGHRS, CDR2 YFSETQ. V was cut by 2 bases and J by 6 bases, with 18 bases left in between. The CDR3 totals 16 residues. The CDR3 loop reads CASSLGLDSLVNIQYF. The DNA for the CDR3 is TGCGCCAGCAGCTTAGGGCTAGACAGCTTGGTAAACATTCAGTACTTC.

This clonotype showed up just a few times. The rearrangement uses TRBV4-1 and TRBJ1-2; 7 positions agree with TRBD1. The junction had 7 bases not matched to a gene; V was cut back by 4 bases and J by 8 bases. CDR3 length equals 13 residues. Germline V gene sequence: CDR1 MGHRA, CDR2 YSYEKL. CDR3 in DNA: TGCGCCAGCAGCCCGCGGGACAGTAGAGGCTACACCTTC. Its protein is CASSPRDSRGYTF.

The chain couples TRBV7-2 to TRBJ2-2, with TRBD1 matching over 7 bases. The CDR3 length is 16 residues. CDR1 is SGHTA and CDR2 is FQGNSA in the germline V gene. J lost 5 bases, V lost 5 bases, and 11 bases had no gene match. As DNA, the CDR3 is TGTGCCAGCAGCCCTGACAGGGTGGCAGGAACCGGGGAGCTGTTTTTT. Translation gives CASSPDRVAGTGELFF.

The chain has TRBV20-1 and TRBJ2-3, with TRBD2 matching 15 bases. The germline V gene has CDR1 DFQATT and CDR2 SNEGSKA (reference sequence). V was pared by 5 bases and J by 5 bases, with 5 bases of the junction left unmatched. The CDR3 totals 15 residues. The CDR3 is CSAWTSGGARDTQYF. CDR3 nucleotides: TGCAGTGCTTGGACTAGCGGGGGGGCCAGAGATACGCAGTATTTT.

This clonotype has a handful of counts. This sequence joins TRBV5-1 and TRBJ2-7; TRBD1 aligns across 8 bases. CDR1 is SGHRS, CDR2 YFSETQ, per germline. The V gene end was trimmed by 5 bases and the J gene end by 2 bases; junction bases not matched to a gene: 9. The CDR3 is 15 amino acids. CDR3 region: CASSPLGQETYEQYF. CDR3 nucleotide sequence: TGCGCCAGCAGTCCGCTGGGACAGGAGACCTACGAGCAGTACTTC.

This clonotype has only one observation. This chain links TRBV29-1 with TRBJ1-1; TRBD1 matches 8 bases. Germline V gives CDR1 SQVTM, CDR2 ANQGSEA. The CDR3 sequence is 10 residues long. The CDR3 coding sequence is TGCATCAAGACAGGGGCGGTGGCTTTCTTT. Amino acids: CIKTGAVAFF.

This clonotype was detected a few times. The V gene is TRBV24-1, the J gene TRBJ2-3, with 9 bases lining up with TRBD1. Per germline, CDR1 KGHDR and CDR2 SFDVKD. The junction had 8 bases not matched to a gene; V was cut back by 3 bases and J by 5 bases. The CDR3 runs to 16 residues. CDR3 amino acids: CATSDGAGQGKDTQYF. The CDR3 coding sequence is TGTGCCACCAGTGATGGGGCTGGACAGGGGAAAGATACGCAGTATTTT.

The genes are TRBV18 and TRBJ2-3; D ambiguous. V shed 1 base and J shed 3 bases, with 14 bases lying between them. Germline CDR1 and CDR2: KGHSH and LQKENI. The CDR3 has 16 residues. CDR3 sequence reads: CASSPLEQMGTDTQYF. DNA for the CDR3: TGTGCCAGCTCACCACTGGAACAAATGGGGACAGATACGCAGTATTTT.

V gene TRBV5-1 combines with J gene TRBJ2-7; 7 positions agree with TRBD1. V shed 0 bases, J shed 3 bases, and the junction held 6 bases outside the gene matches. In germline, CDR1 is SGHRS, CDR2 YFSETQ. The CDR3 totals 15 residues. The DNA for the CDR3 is TGCGCCAGCAGCTTGGATCCCGGGACAGACTACGAGCAGTACTTC. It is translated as CASSLDPGTDYEQYF.

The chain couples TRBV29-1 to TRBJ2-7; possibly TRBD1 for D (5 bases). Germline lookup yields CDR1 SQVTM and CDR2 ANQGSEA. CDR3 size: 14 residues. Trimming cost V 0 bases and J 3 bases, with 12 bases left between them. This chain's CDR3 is CSVEEGQGIYEQYF. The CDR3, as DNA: TGCAGCGTTGAAGAGGGCCAGGGTATCTACGAGCAGTACTTC.

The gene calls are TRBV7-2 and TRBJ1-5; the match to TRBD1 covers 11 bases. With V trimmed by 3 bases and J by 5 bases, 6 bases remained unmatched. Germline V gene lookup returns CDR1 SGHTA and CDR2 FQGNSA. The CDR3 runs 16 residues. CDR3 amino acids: CASSFWTGGMDQPQHF. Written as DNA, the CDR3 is TGTGCCAGCAGCTTTTGGACAGGGGGCATGGATCAGCCCCAGCATTTT.

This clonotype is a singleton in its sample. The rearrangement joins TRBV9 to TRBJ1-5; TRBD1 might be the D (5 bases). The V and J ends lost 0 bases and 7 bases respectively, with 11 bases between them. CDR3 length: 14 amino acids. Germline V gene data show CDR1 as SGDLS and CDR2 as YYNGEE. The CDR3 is CASSVDSGGQPQHF. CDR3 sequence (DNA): TGTGCCAGCAGCGTAGACAGTGGGGGACAGCCCCAGCATTTT.

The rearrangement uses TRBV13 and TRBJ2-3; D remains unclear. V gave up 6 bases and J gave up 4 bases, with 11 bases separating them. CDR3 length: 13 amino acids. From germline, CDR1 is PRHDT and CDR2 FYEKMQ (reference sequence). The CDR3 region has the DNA TGTGCCAGCAGACGAACGACTCCAGATACGCAGTATTTT. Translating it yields CASRRTTPDTQYF.

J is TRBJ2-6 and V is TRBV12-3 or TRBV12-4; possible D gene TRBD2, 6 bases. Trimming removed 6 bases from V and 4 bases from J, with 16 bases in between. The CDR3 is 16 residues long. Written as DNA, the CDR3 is TGTGCCAGCAGGTCGAGGGGCGGGACGGGGGCCAACGTCCTGACTTTC. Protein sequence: CASRSRGGTGANVLTF.

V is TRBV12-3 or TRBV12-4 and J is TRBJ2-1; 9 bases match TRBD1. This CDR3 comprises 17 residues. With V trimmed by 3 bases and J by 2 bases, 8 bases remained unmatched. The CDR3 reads CASSFEGTGSPYNEQFF. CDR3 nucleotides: TGTGCCAGCAGTTTTGAGGGGACAGGGTCCCCCTACAATGAGCAGTTCTTC.

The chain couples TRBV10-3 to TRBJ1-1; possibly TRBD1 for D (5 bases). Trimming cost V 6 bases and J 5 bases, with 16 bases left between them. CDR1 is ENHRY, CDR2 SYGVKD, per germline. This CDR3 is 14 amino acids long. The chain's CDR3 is CAIRATGGLTEAFF. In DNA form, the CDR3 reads TGTGCCATCAGGGCCACGGGGGGTCTTACTGAAGCTTTCTTT.

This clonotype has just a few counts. CDR3 sequence (DNA): TGTGCCAGCAGACAGAAACTAGCGGGGGGATCCGATACGCAGTATTTT. As protein: CASRQKLAGGSDTQYF. The gene calls are TRBV7-2 and TRBJ2-3; 12 positions match TRBD2. The CDR3 extends over 16 amino acids. The ends lost 6 bases at V and 6 bases at J; junction bases unmatched: 10. Germline CDR1 is SGHTA and CDR2 is FQGNSA.

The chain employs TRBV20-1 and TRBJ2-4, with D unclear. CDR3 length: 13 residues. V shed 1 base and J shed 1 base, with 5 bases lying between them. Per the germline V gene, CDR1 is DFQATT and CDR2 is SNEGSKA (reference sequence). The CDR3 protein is CSARVVAKNIQYF. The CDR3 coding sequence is TGCAGTGCTAGAGTAGTCGCCAAAAACATTCAGTACTTC.

The CDR3 DNA reads TGTGCCAGCAGTTACTCTCGGCCTAGGTGGGGCTACACCTTC. Translation: CASSYSRPRWGYTF. The chain has TRBV6-6 and TRBJ1-2; D is undetermined. Germline V lookup: CDR1 MNHNY, CDR2 SVGAGI (reference sequence). The CDR3 is 14 residues long. Between the trimmed V and J ends, which lost 0 bases and 8 bases, there was a span of 13 bases.

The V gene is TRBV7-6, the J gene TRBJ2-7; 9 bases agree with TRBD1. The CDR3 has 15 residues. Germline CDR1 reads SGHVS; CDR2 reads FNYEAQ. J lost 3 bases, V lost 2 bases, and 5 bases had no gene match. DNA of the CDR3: TGTGCCAGCAGCTTAAGAGGGACAGGGAACTACGAGCAGTACTTC. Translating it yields CASSLRGTGNYEQYF.

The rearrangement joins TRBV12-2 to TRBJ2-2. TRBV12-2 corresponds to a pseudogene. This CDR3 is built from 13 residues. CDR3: CASRLGDTGELFF. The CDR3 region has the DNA TGTGCAAGTCGCTTAGGGGACACCGGGGAGCTGTTTTTT.

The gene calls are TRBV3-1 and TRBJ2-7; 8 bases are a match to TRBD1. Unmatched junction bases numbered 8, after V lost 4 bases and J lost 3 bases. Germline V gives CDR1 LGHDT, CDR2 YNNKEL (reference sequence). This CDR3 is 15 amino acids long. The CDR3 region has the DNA TGTGCCAGCAGCCCCCACGGACAGGGAAACTACGAGCAGTACTTC. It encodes CASSPHGQGNYEQYF.

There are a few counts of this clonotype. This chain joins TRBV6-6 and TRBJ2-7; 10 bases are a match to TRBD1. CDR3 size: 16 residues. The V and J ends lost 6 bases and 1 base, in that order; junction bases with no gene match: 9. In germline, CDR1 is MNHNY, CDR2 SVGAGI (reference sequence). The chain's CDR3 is CASSTGTGAKSYEQYF. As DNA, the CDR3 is TGTGCCAGCAGCACCGGGACAGGGGCCAAATCCTACGAGCAGTACTTC.

The CDR3: CASSVGKGPYNEQFF. The CDR3 nucleotides are TGTGCCAGCAGCGTCGGTAAGGGGCCTTACAATGAGCAGTTCTTC. The chain recombines TRBV9 with TRBJ2-1; the D gene is possibly TRBD1 (5 bases). This CDR3 contains 15 residues. V was clipped by 2 bases and J by 4 bases, with 13 bases between them. The germline gives CDR1 SGDLS, CDR2 YYNGEE. Full variable domain (rest looked up from reference TRBV9 and TRBJ2-1): DSGVTQTPKHLITATGQRVTLRCSPRSGDLSVYWYQQSLDQGLQFLIQYYNGEERAKGNILERFSAQQFPDLHSELNLSSLELGDSALYFCASSVGKGPYNEQFFGPGTRLTVL.